This paragraph covers one TCR beta chain sequence. Its specificity is unknown. J gave up 9 bases and V 2 bases, and 13 bases lay outside the gene matches. Looked up from germline, CDR1 is SGHTA and CDR2 is FQGTGA. CDR3 length equals 17 residues. The source of the sample is a study of T cells in localized non-small cell lung cancer. Overall study results and limits: There was an association of higher blood T cell density with longer overall survival. Adjacent lung tissue had a median roughly 52 of the top 100 clones found in the tumor.

Repertoires were generated with immunoSEQ multiplex PCR, while TCRdb's copy carries only in-frame clones and drops some. There are tens of thousands of clones in the sample; roughly nine tenths occur only once, and 10% lies in the top ten. This TCR was recovered from a woman between 35 and 70 years old with stage I lung adenocarcinoma. The specimen comprised peripheral blood, sampled before any cancer treatment. This chain links TRBV7-3 with TRBJ2-1; 10 bases align to TRBD2. CDR3 amino acids: CASSLSAGTSALGEQFF. CDR3 in DNA: TGTGCCAGCAGCTTATCCGCCGGGACTAGCGCCCTGGGTGAGCAGTTCTTC. The variable domain in full, completed from reference TRBV7-3 and TRBJ2-1, reads GAGVSQTPSNKVTEKGKYVELRCDPISGHTALYWYRQSLGQGPEFLIYFQGTGAADDSGLPNDRFFAVRPEGSVSTLKIQRTERGDSAVYLCASSLSAGTSALGEQFFGPGTRLTVL.